What follows are 22 T cell receptor beta chains derived from one specimen sequenced in a study of blood T cells in healthy people across ages. The second PCR ran 7 to 11 cycles with a sample-barcoded 5' primer and J-beta primers. One entry per CDR3 protein, called by TCRdb with MiXCR from the 5' RACE reads. This sample carries about 1,400,000 distinct CDR3 sequences, roughly 64% of them seen once, and the ten largest clones take roughly 6.3%. The sequenced sample consisted of blood. The origin of the receptors is a man aged 18 to 29 in good health.

The rearrangement links TRBV27 to TRBJ2-1; D uncertain. Per the germline V gene, CDR1 is MNHEY and CDR2 is SMNVEV (reference sequence). Between the trimmed V and J ends, which lost 4 bases and 5 bases, there was a span of 18 bases. The CDR3 length is 16 residues. CDR3 region: CASSSWPFGVDNEQFF. The CDR3 coding sequence is TGTGCCAGCAGTTCATGGCCGTTTGGGGTTGACAATGAGCAGTTCTTC.

This sequence joins TRBV6-2 or TRBV6-3 and TRBJ2-2; TRBD2 aligns across 8 bases. Germline CDR1 and CDR2: MNHEY and SVGEGT. The junction had 10 bases not matched to a gene; V was cut back by 6 bases and J by 7 bases. This CDR3 comprises 15 residues. CDR3 residues: CASSPYGGAVGELFF. The CDR3 DNA sequence: TGTGCCAGCAGCCCCTACGGGGGGGCCGTCGGGGAGCTGTTTTTT.

The CDR3 protein is CASMQGMSEYF. CDR3 DNA sequence: TGTGCCAGCATGCAGGGTATGTCGGAGTACTTC. The rearrangement joins TRBV12-3 or TRBV12-4 to TRBJ2-5; a possible D gene is TRBD1 (5 bases). The V end lost 7 bases, the J end lost 12 bases, and 15 bases lay between the germline ends. The CDR3 covers 11 residues.

This chain links TRBV5-1 with TRBJ1-6; D not resolved. CDR3 size: 14 residues. The V and J ends lost 4 bases and 7 bases respectively, with 12 bases between them. Germline CDR1 is SGHRS and CDR2 is YFSETQ. For the CDR3, the DNA is TGCGCCAGCAGCCGAGACGGAATCAATTCACCCCTCCACTTT. The encoded protein is CASSRDGINSPLHF. The full variable domain, in which reference TRBV5-1 and TRBJ1-6 provide the parts outside the CDR3, is KAGVTQTPRYLIKTRGQQVTLSCSPISGHRSVSWYQQTPGQGLQFLFEYFSETQRNKGNFPGRFSGRQFSNSRSEMNVSTLELGDSALYLCASSRDGINSPLHFGNGTRLTVT.

The V and J genes are TRBV7-2 and TRBJ2-7; D remains unclear. The CDR3 totals 13 residues. The ends were cut back, 0 bases at V and 6 bases at J, with 9 bases in the middle. The germline CDR1 and CDR2 sequences are SGHTA and FQGNSA. CDR3 sequence reads: CASSLAGRVEQYF. For the CDR3, the DNA is TGTGCCAGCAGCTTAGCCGGACGGGTCGAGCAGTACTTC.

The sample holds a few counts of this clonotype. The V call is TRBV4-1, the J call TRBJ1-1; D is ambiguous. Germline values: CDR1 MGHRA, CDR2 YSYEKL. CDR3 length equals 14 residues. V was pared by 4 bases and J by 5 bases, with 14 bases between. In DNA form, the CDR3 reads TGCGCCAGCAGCCCGGATGCCTTGGGGACTGAAGCTTTCTTT. Its translation is CASSPDALGTEAFF.

The chain couples TRBV6-6 to TRBJ2-7, with D possibly matching TRBD2 (6 bases). The CDR3 is made up of 12 amino acids. Germline lookup yields CDR1 MNHNY and CDR2 SVGAGI (reference sequence). The ends were cut back, 5 bases at V and 6 bases at J, with 11 bases in the middle. The CDR3 here is CASSPRDSEQYF. CDR3 sequence (DNA): TGTGCCAGCAGTCCCAGGGACTCCGAGCAGTACTTC.

The J gene is TRBJ2-5, the V gene TRBV27; weak D call: TRBD2 (6 bases). The J call may be mistaken, given a closer DNA end match to TRBJ2-7. Germline V CDR1 and CDR2: MNHEY, SMNVEV (reference sequence). The CDR3 spans 14 residues. The CDR3 is CASSPSTRGYEQYF. The DNA for the CDR3 is TGTGCCAGCAGTCCTTCGACTAGAGGATACGAGCAGTACTTC.

The chain joins TRBV4-1 to TRBJ2-1, with 7 positions matching TRBD2. The CDR3 is 16 residues long. Germline-derived CDR1 and CDR2 are MGHRA and YSYEKL. With 2 bases clipped from V and 5 bases from J, the junction kept 9 bases outside the gene matches. CDR3 nucleotide sequence: TGCGCCAGCAGCCAACCTAGGGCGGGAGCCAACAATGAGCAGTTCTTC. Protein sequence: CASSQPRAGANNEQFF.

This clonotype was picked up a small number of times. The chain links TRBV7-9 to TRBJ1-6, with D unresolved. The length of the CDR3 is 12 residues. Trimming removed 3 bases from V and 10 bases from J, with 7 bases in between. The germline CDR1 and CDR2 sequences are SEHNR and FQNEAQ (reference sequence). The CDR3 here is CASSFAGSPLHF. In nucleotides, the CDR3 is TGTGCCAGCAGCTTTGCGGGCTCACCCCTCCACTTT. Full variable domain (rest looked up from reference TRBV7-9 and TRBJ1-6): DTGVSQNPRHKITKRGQNVTFRCDPISEHNRLYWYRQTLGQGPEFLTYFQNEAQLEKSRLLSDRFSAERPKGSFSTLEIQRTEQGDSAMYLCASSFAGSPLHFGNGTRLTVT.

The V call is TRBV6-5, the J call TRBJ2-7, with D maybe TRBD1 (6 bases). CDR1 is MNHEY and CDR2 is SVGAGI in the germline V gene. This CDR3 region has 13 residues. The germline V and J ends were trimmed by 5 bases and 6 bases, with 14 bases remaining between them. The CDR3: CASSPERGFEQYF. The CDR3 coding sequence is TGTGCCAGCAGTCCGGAAAGGGGGTTCGAGCAGTACTTC.

The chain combines TRBV4-2 with TRBJ2-5; 11 nucleotides agree with TRBD2. The trim removed 4 bases at V and 2 bases at J, leaving 6 bases unmatched. CDR3 length equals 16 residues. CDR1 is LGHNA, CDR2 YNFKEQ, per germline. CDR3: CASSPSTSGVQETQYF. The CDR3, as DNA: TGTGCCAGCAGCCCTTCGACTAGCGGGGTACAAGAGACCCAGTACTTC.

The chain couples TRBV9 to TRBJ2-7; D call uncertain. Germline CDR1 reads SGDLS; CDR2 reads YYNGEE. CDR3 length equals 14 residues. V was cut by 0 bases and J by 3 bases, with 10 bases left in between. Written as DNA, the CDR3 is TGTGCCAGCAGCGTAGATCCGACTTTCTACGAGCAGTACTTC. Translated, it gives CASSVDPTFYEQYF. Drawing the rest from reference TRBV9 and TRBJ2-7, the complete variable domain is DSGVTQTPKHLITATGQRVTLRCSPRSGDLSVYWYQQSLDQGLQFLIQYYNGEERAKGNILERFSAQQFPDLHSELNLSSLELGDSALYFCASSVDPTFYEQYFGPGTRLTVT.

The chain couples TRBV20-1 to TRBJ2-7; D may be TRBD1 or TRBD2 (5 bases each). There are 15 residues in the CDR3. Per germline, CDR1 DFQATT and CDR2 SNEGSKA (reference sequence). The V gene lost 3 bases and the J gene lost 1 base, with 16 bases spanning the gap. The DNA for the CDR3 is TGCAGTGCTAGCGGTCAACCGGGACCGTCCTACGAGCAGTACTTC. Translation: CSASGQPGPSYEQYF.

This sequence joins TRBV7-2 and TRBJ1-2; no reliable D call. Germline V gives CDR1 SGHTA, CDR2 FQGNSA. The V end was cut by 0 bases, the J end by 7 bases, with 3 bases between. This CDR3 comprises 11 residues. DNA for the CDR3: TGTGCCAGCAGCTTAGCGAGTGGCTACACCTTC. Translating it yields CASSLASGYTF.

The chain has TRBV4-2 and TRBJ1-2, with D uncertain. CDR1 is LGHNA, CDR2 YNFKEQ, per germline. The CDR3 length is 13 residues. The ends were cut back, 2 bases at V and 8 bases at J, with 12 bases in the middle. The CDR3 sequence: CASSQRASYGYTF. In nucleotides, the CDR3 is TGTGCCAGCAGCCAACGGGCCTCCTACGGCTACACCTTC.

This clonotype occurred a few times. The chain employs TRBV27 and TRBJ2-7; 7 bases map to TRBD2. V dropped 3 bases and J dropped 1; count of bases not matched to a gene: 3. The CDR3 spans 14 residues. Germline CDR1 reads MNHEY; CDR2 reads SMNVEV (reference sequence). In DNA, the CDR3 is TGTGCCAGCAGTTTCACTAGCGCGTCCTACGAGCAGTACTTC. As protein: CASSFTSASYEQYF.

V usage is TRBV29-1 and J usage is TRBJ2-1, with D uncertain. The J call may be faulty, since TRBJ2-7 better matches the DNA end. Germline V gives CDR1 SQVTM, CDR2 ANQGSEA. This CDR3 is 15 amino acids long. Here the CDR3 reads CSVEDNGVPYNEQYF. CDR3 coding DNA: TGCAGCGTTGAAGATAATGGAGTCCCCTACAATGAGCAGTACTTC.

V and J are TRBV7-8 and TRBJ2-3; TRBD1 agrees at 7 bases. The CDR3 loop spans 15 amino acids. Trimming removed 5 bases from V and 2 bases from J; junction bases left unmatched: 7. CDR1 SGHVS and CDR2 FQNEAQ come from the germline V gene. CDR3 loop: CASSPGTAYTDTQYF. CDR3 in DNA: TGTGCCAGCAGCCCTGGGACAGCCTACACAGATACGCAGTATTTT.

The V call is TRBV2, the J call TRBJ2-1; TRBD2 aligns across 7 bases. J lost 1 base, V lost 1 base, and 4 bases had no gene match. This CDR3 has 16 amino acids. Germline CDR1 SNHLY, CDR2 FYNNEI. In DNA form, the CDR3 reads TGTGCCAGCAGTGAAGTTGAGGGAGGGTCCTACAATGAGCAGTTCTTC. Amino acid sequence: CASSEVEGGSYNEQFF.

This CDR3 is CASSSHSLSGANVLTF. CDR3 nucleotides: TGTGCCAGCAGCAGCCACAGCCTCTCTGGGGCCAACGTCCTGACTTTC. The chain is built from TRBV7-2 and TRBJ2-6; D is unclear. CDR3 length equals 16 residues. Trimming stripped 5 bases from V and 0 bases from J, with 11 bases between. Per germline, CDR1 SGHTA and CDR2 FQGNSA.

V usage is TRBV10-3 and J usage is TRBJ1-1, with D possibly TRBD1 on 5 matching bases. The CDR3 consists of 15 residues. Trimming stripped 2 bases from V and 1 base from J, with 11 bases between. The germline gives CDR1 ENHRY, CDR2 SYGVKD. CDR3 DNA sequence: TGTGCCATCAGTGAGGGATCGGGGCCGAACACTGAAGCTTTCTTT. It specifies CAISEGSGPNTEAFF.